This paragraph reports one T cell receptor (beta chain). Germline CDR1 SGHRS, CDR2 YFSETQ. V lost 0 bases to trimming and J lost 3 bases; unmatched junction nucleotides: 5. The CDR3 consists of 16 residues. Repertoires were generated with immunoSEQ multiplex PCR, while TCRdb's copy carries only in-frame clones and drops some. This sample has about 11,000 clones, with roughly 80% found just once. The sample is drawn from a study of follicular helper T cells after annual influenza vaccination. The clonotype was recovered from an adult who received the influenza vaccine. The sequenced sample was CXCR5- memory CD4+ T cells sorted from blood, obtained 6 weeks after influenza vaccination. The chain combines TRBV5-1 with TRBJ2-7, with 11 bases fitting TRBD2. The CDR3 region is CASSLGTSGGHYEQYF. The DNA for the CDR3 is TGCGCCAGCAGCTTGGGAACTAGCGGGGGTCACTACGAGCAGTACTTC.